This T cell receptor (beta chain) was recorded in a study of cytomegalovirus exposure and HLA in healthy donors. General observations from the study: Most observed TCR sequences were rare, whereas some public TCRs were detected in many donors. In a later analysis, TCR beta V- and J-gene trimming was associated with a missense DCLRE1C variant.

Regarding this clone: What it recognizes is unknown.

With 60 Vbeta and 13 Jbeta primers, the PCR was carried out. Authors' methods: Unique TCR beta chains totaled 80 million to 100 million in a later count, with roughly 10 million of them shared. This table comes from immunoSEQ multiplex PCR, and its TCRdb copy is limited to in-frame clones, with some not included. That table furnishes V, J and clone size, whereas the DNA furnished D and trimming. The repertoire consists of 150,000 to 200,000 clones, with around 88% occurring once and the leading ten covering under 0.95%. From germline, CDR1 is LNHDA and CDR2 SQIVND (reference sequence). The CDR3 covers 16 residues. Trimming took 2 bases from V and 6 from J; bases not matched to a gene: 7.

The receptor comes from a woman aged 25-40 years in good health and CMV-seronegative. The sequencing sample was made of PBMCs. The rearrangement links TRBV19 to TRBJ1-6; 7 bases align to TRBD1. The CDR3 sequence is CASSIQPGTVNSPLHF. In nucleotides, the CDR3 is TGTGCCAGTAGTATACAACCCGGGACAGTTAATTCACCCCTCCACTTT.